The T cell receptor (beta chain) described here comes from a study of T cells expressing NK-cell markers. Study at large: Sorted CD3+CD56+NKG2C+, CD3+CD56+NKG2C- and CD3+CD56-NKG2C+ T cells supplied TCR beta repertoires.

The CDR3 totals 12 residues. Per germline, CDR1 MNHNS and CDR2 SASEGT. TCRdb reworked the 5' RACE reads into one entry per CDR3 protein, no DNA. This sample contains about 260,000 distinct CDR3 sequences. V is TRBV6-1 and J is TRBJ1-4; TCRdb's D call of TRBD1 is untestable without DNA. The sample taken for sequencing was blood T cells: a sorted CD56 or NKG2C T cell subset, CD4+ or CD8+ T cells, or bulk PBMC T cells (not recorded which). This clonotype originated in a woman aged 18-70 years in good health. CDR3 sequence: CASKAGSEKLFF.